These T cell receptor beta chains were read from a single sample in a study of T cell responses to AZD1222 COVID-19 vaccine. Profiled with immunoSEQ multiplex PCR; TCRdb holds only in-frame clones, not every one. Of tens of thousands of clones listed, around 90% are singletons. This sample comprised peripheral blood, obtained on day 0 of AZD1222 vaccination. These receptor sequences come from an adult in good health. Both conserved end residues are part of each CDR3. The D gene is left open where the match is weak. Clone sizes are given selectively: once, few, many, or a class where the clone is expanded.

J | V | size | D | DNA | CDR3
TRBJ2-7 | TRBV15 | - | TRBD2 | TGTGCCACCAGGACTAGCGGGACCCCACGCCCGAACGAGCAGTACTTC | CATRTSGTPRPNEQYF
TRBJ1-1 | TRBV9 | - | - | TGTGCCAGCAGCGCCCAAAGCGGGGTTGAAACTGAAGCTTTCTTT | CASSAQSGVETEAFF
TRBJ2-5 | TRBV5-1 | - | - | TGCGCCAGCAGCTTGAGCGCGTCAGAGACCCAGTACTTC | CASSLSASETQYF
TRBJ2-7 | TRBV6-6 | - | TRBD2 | TGTGCCACTCAGTCTAGCGGGAGGGCCCTCGAGCAGTACTTC | CATQSSGRALEQYF
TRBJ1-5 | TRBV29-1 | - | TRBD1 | TGCAGCGTTGCCGGACAGGACACTCAGCCCCAGCATTTT | CSVAGQDTQPQHF
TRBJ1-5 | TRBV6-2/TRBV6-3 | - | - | TGTGCCAGCAGTTCCGGGGGGCAGCACAATCAGCCCCAGCATTTT | CASSSGGQHNQPQHF
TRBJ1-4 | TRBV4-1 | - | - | TGCGCCAGCAGCCAAGGGTCCGGGACAACAACTAATGAAAAACTGTTTTTT | CASSQGSGTTTNEKLFF
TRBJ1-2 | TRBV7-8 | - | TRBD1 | TGTGCCAGCAGCCCGAGGACAGGGGATTATGGCTACACCTTC | CASSPRTGDYGYTF
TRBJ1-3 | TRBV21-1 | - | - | TGTGCCAGCAGCACATGGACCGGGAACACCATATATTTT | CASSTWTGNTIYF
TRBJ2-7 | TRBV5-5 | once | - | TGTGCCAGCAGCTCCCCCTTTATAGGGGCAGGGACCTACGAGCAGTACTTC | CASSSPFIGAGTYEQYF
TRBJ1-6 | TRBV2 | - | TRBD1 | TGTGCCAGCAGCGGGACAGGGAATGATTCACCCCTCCACTTT | CASSGTGNDSPLHF
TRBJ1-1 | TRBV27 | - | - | TGTGCCAGCAGTTTACGACCAGGATTCACTGAAGCTTTCTTT | CASSLRPGFTEAFF
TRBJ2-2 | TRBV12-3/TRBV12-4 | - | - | TGTGCCAGCAGCCCTAAGGATTCCGGGGAGCTGTTTTTT | CASSPKDSGELFF
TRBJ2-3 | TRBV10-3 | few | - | TGTGCCACCCGGGAAACAGATACGCAGTATTTT | CATRETDTQYF
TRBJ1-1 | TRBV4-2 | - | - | TGTGCCAGCAGCCAAGATCTTTTAGTGAACACTGAAGCTTTCTTT | CASSQDLLVNTEAFF
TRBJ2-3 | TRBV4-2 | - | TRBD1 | TGTGCCAGCAGCCGGGACGGGGTGGCCAGGGGGCCGCAAGATACGCAGTATTTT | CASSRDGVARGPQDTQYF
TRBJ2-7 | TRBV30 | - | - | TGTGCCTGGAGTGTAATAGGGAAACCCTACGAGCAGTACTTC | CAWSVIGKPYEQYF
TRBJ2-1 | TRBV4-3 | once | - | TGCGCCAGCAGCACTCAGGCCCGCTTGTCCTACAATGAGCAGTTCTTC | CASSTQARLSYNEQFF
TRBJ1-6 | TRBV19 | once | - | TGTGCCAGTAGTATAGGTCGGCAGGCGGGGAATTCACCCCTCCACTTT | CASSIGRQAGNSPLHF
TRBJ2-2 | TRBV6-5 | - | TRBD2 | TGTGCCAGCAGCGGACTAGCAACGGAGACCGGGGAGCTGTTTTTT | CASSGLATETGELFF
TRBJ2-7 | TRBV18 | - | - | TGTGCCAGCTCACCAGGTTCTTTCTACGAGCAGTACTTC | CASSPGSFYEQYF
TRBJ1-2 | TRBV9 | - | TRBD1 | TGTGCCAGCAGCGCCGAACAGGGGGGGAACTATGGCTACACCTTC | CASSAEQGGNYGYTF
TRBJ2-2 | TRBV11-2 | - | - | TGTGCCAGCAGCTTGGGAGCCCCGAACACCGGGGAGCTGTTTTTT | CASSLGAPNTGELFF
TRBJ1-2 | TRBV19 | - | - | TGTGCCAGTAGTTTGCCTTACGGCTACACCTTC | CASSLPYGYTF